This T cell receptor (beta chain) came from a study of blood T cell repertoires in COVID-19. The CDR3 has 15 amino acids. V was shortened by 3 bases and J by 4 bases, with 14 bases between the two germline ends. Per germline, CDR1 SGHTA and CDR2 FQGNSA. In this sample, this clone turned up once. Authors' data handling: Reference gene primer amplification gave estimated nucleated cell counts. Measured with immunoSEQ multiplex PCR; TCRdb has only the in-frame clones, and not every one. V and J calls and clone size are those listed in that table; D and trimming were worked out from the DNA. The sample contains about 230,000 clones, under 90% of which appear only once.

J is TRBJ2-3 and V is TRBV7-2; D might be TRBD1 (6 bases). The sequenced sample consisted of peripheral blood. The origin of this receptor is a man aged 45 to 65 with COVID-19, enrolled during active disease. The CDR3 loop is CASSLLGAFADTQYF. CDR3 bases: TGTGCCAGCAGCTTGTTGGGGGCGTTTGCAGATACGCAGTATTTT.